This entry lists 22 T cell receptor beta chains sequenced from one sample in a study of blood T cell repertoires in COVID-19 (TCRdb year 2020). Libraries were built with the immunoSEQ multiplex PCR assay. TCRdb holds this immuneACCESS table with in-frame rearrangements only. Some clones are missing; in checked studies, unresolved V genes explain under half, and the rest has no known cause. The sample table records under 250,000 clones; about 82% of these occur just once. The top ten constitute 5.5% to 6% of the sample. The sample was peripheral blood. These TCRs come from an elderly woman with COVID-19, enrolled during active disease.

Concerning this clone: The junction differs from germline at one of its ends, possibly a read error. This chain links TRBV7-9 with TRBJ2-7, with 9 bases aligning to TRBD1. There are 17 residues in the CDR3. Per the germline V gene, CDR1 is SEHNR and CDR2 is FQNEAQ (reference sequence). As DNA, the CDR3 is TGTACCAGCAGCTTAGGGTCTTGGACAGGGGAGTACTACGAGCAGTACTTC. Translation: CTSSLGSWTGEYYEQYF.

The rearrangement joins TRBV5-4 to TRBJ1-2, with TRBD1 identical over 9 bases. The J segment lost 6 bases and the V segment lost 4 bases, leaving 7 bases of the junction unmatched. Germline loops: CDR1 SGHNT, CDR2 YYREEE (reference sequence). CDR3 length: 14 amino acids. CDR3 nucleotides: TGTGCCAGCAGCCCCGGACAGGGGCCTCATGGCTACACCTTC. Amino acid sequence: CASSPGQGPHGYTF.

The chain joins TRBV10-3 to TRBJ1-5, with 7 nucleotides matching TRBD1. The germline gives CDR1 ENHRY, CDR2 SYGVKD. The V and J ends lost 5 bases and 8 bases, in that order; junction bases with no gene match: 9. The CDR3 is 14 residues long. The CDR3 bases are TGTGCCATCAGTCCTGGGGTAGGGGGCAAGCCCCAGCATTTT. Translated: CAISPGVGGKPQHF.

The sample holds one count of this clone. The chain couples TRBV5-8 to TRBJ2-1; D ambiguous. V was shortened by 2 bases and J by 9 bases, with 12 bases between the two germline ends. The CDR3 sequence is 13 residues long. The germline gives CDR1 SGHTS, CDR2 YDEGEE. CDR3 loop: CASSLSLNGEQFF. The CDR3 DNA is TGTGCCAGCAGCTTATCGCTAAATGGTGAGCAGTTCTTC.

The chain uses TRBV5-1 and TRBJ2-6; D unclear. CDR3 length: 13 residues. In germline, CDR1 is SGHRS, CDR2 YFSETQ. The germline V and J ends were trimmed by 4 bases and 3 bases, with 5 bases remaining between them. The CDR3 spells CASSPLGANVLTF. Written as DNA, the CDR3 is TGCGCCAGCAGCCCCCTTGGGGCCAACGTCCTGACTTTC. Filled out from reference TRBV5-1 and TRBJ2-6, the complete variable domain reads KAGVTQTPRYLIKTRGQQVTLSCSPISGHRSVSWYQQTPGQGLQFLFEYFSETQRNKGNFPGRFSGRQFSNSRSEMNVSTLELGDSALYLCASSPLGANVLTFGAGSRLTVL.

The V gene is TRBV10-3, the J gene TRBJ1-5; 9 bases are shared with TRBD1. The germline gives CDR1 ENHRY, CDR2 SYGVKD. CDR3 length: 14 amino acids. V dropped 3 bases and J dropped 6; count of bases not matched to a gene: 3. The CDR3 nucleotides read TGTGCCATCAGTGAACGACAGGGGGTTCAGCCCCAGCATTTT. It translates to CAISERQGVQPQHF.

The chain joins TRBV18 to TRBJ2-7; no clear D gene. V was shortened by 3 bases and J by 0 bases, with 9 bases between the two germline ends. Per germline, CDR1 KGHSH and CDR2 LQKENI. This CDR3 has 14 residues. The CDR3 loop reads CASSPGRSSYEQYV. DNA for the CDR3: TGTGCCAGCTCACCCGGTAGGAGCTCCTACGAGCAGTACGTC.

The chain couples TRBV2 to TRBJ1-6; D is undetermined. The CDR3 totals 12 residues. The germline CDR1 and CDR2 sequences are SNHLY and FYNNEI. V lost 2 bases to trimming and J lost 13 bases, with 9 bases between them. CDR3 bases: TGTGCCAGCAGTGAAAGCTCAAATCCCCTCCACTTT. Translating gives CASSESSNPLHF.

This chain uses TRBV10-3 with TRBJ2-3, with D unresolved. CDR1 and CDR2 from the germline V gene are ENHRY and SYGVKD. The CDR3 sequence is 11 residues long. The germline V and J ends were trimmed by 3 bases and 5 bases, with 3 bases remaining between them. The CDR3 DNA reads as TGTGCCATCAGTGATAAAGATACGCAGTATTTT. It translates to CAISDKDTQYF.

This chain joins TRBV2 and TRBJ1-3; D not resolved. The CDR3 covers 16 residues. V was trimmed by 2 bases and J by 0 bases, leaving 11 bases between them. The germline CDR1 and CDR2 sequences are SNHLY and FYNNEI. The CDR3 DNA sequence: TGTGCCAGCAGTGAATCCCCGCGGGGCTCTGGAAACACCATATATTTT. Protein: CASSESPRGSGNTIYF.

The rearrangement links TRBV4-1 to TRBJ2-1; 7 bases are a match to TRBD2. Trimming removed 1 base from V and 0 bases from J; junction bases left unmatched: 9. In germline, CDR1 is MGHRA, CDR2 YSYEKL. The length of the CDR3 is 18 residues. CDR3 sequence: CASSQAIITGGSYNEQFF. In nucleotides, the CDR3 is TGCGCCAGCAGCCAAGCCATTATTACGGGGGGCTCCTACAATGAGCAGTTCTTC.

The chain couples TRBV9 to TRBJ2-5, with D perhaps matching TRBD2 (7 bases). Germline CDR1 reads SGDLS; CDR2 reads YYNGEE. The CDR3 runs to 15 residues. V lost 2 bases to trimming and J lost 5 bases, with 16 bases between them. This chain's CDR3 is CASSVLGGPRETQYF. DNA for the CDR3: TGTGCCAGCAGCGTCCTCGGGGGGCCCCGGGAGACCCAGTACTTC.

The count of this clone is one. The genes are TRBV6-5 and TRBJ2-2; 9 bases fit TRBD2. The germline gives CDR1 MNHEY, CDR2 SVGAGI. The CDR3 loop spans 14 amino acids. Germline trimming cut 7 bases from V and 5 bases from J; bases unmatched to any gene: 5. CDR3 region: CASNSGGNTGELFF. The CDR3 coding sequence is TGTGCCAGCAACAGCGGGGGGAATACCGGGGAGCTGTTTTTT.

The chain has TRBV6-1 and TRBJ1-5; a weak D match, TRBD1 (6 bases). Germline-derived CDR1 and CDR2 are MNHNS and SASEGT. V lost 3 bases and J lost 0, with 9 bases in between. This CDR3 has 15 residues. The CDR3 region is CASSEGAYSNQPQHF. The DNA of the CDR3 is TGTGCCAGCAGTGAGGGGGCATATAGCAATCAGCCCCAGCATTTT.

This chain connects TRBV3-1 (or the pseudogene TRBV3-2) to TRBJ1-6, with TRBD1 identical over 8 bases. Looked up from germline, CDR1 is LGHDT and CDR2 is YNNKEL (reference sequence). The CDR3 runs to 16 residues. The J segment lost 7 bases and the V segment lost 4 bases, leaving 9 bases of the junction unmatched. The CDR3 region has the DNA TGTGCCAGCAGCCTCTCCGGGACAGGACAGAATTCACCCCTCCACTTT. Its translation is CASSLSGTGQNSPLHF.

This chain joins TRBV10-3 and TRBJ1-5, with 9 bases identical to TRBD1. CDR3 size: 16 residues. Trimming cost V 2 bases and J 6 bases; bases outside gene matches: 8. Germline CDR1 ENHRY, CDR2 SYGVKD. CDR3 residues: CAISEGGTGLIQPQHF. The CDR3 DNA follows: TGTGCCATCAGTGAGGGTGGGACAGGGTTAATTCAGCCCCAGCATTTT.

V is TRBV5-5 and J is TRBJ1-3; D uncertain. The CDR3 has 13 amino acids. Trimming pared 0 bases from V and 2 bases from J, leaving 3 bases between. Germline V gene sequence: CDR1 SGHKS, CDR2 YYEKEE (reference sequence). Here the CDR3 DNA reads TGTGCCAGCAGCTTGGAGCCTGGAAACACCATATATTTT. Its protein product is CASSLEPGNTIYF.

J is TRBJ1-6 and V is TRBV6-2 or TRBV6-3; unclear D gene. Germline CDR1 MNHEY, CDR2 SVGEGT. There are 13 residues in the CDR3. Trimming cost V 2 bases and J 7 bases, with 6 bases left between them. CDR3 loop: CASSYTENSPLHF. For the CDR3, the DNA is TGTGCCAGCAGTTACACTGAAAATTCACCCCTCCACTTT.

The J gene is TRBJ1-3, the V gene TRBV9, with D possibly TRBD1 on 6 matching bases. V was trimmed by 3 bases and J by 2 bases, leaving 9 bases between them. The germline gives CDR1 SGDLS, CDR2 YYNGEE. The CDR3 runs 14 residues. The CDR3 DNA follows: TGTGCCAGCAGCGCAGGGGATGCTGGAAACACCATATATTTT. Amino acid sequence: CASSAGDAGNTIYF.

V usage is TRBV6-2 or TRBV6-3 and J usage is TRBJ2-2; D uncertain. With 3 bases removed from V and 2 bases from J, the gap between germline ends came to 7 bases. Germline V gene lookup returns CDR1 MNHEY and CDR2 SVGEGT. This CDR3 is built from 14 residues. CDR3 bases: TGTGCCAGCAGTTATAGTATAAACACCGGGGAGCTGTTTTTT. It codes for CASSYSINTGELFF.

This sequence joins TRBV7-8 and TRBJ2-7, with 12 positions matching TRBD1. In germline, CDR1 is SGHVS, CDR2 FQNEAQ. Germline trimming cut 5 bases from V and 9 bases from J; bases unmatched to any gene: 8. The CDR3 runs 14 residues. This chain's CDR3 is CASSTGQGARVQYV. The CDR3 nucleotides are TGTGCCAGCAGCACGGGACAGGGGGCGAGGGTGCAGTACGTC.

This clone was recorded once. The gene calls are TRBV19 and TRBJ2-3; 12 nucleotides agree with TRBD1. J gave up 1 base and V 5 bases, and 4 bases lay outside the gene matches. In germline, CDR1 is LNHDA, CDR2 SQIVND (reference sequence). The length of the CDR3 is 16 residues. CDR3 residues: CASSSGQGARTDTQYF. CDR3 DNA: TGTGCCAGTAGTTCGGGACAGGGGGCTCGCACAGATACGCAGTATTTT.